The 32 T cell receptor beta chains listed next were all sequenced from one sample in a study of CD8+CD57+ T cells in acquired aplastic anemia. The study profiled TCR beta VDJ and CDR3 using genomic DNA as template. Each CDR3 protein is one row after TCRdb ran MiXCR on the reads. In the table there are about 180,000 distinct CDR3 sequences, around half of which are singletons. Patients sequenced had flow cytometry evidence of CD8+CD57+ cell expansion. The sequenced material came from sorted CD4+, CD8+, or CD8+CD57+ T cells (not recorded which) from PBMCs. These receptors came from a human donor with aplastic anemia.

The chain carries TRBV7-2 and TRBJ2-3, with D uncertain. CDR3 size: 15 residues. Trimming stripped 0 bases from V and 3 bases from J, with 10 bases between. Germline V gene sequence: CDR1 SGHTA, CDR2 FQGNSA. This CDR3 reads CASSLAPKVTDTQYF. The CDR3 nucleotides are TGTGCCAGCAGCTTAGCCCCAAAGGTAACAGATACGCAGTATTTT.

The V and J genes are TRBV20-1 and TRBJ2-7; 11 nucleotides match TRBD1. Germline V gives CDR1 DFQATT, CDR2 SNEGSKA (reference sequence). This CDR3 region has 12 residues. Trimming removed 6 bases from V and 3 bases from J; junction bases left unmatched: 1. The CDR3 coding sequence is TGCAGTGCGGGGACAGGGGGCTACGAGCAGTACTTC. This sequence encodes CSAGTGGYEQYF.

The chain has TRBV10-3 and TRBJ2-3, with D possibly being TRBD2 (5 bases). V was shortened by 6 bases and J by 6 bases, with 16 bases between the two germline ends. Germline V CDR1 and CDR2: ENHRY, SYGVKD. This CDR3 comprises 14 residues. The CDR3 DNA is TGTGCCATCAGCCCCGGGATTGGTGCTGATACGCAGTATTTT. This translates into CAISPGIGADTQYF.

This clonotype has only a few counts. The chain uses TRBV15 and TRBJ1-2; D call uncertain. V lost 0 bases and J 2 bases, leaving 10 bases between the germline ends. There are 15 residues in the CDR3. CDR1 LNHNV and CDR2 YYDKDF come from the germline V gene (reference sequence). CDR3 residues: CATSRDRAGNYGYTF. The CDR3 DNA sequence: TGTGCCACCAGCAGAGATAGGGCAGGAAACTATGGCTACACCTTC.

The genes are TRBV10-3 and TRBJ2-1; the D gene is possibly TRBD1 (6 bases). The germline V gene encodes CDR1 ENHRY and CDR2 SYGVKD. The V gene lost 4 bases and the J gene lost 4 bases, with 17 bases spanning the gap. There are 16 residues in the CDR3. CDR3: CAISARDTSTYNEQFF. CDR3 bases: TGTGCCATCAGTGCCCGGGACACCTCTACATACAATGAGCAGTTCTTC.

The chain joins TRBV24-1 to TRBJ2-3, with D uncertain. The CDR3 is made up of 14 amino acids. Trimming pared 4 bases from V and 4 bases from J, leaving 11 bases between. The germline CDR1 and CDR2 sequences are KGHDR and SFDVKD. In nucleotides, the CDR3 is TGTGCCACCAGTGAAATCGGCAGACCAGATACGCAGTATTTT. Translating it yields CATSEIGRPDTQYF.

The rearrangement links TRBV6-1 to TRBJ2-2, with 14 bases matching TRBD2. Looked up from germline, CDR1 is MNHNS and CDR2 is SASEGT. CDR3 length: 17 residues. J lost 7 bases, V lost 6 bases, and 10 bases had no gene match. This CDR3 reads CASSRRLAGGRHGELFF. The CDR3 DNA sequence: TGTGCCAGCAGCCGTCGACTAGCGGGGGGGCGTCACGGGGAGCTGTTTTTT.

This clonotype occurred a few times. The chain has TRBV10-3 and TRBJ2-7; D is unclear. From germline, CDR1 is ENHRY and CDR2 SYGVKD. V lost 7 bases and J lost 0, with 10 bases in between. This CDR3 comprises 13 residues. CDR3 sequence: CAIKQPTSYEQYF. CDR3 nucleotide sequence: TGTGCCATCAAACAACCGACCTCCTACGAGCAGTACTTC.

V gene TRBV5-1 combines with J gene TRBJ2-7, with TRBD1 identical over 7 bases. Germline lookup yields CDR1 SGHRS and CDR2 YFSETQ. This CDR3 spans 15 amino acids. V lost 0 bases and J lost 2; bases outside the gene matches: 5. The CDR3 spells CASSLEGGGTYEQYF. In nucleotides, the CDR3 is TGCGCCAGCAGCTTGGAAGGGGGCGGTACCTACGAGCAGTACTTC.

Regarding this clonotype: Likely a read error: the CDR3 ends without its conserved phenylalanine or tryptophan. The chain joins TRBV13 to TRBJ2-1, with TRBD2 matching 11 bases. CDR3 length equals 18 residues. Germline-derived CDR1 and CDR2 are PRHDT and FYEKMQ (reference sequence). Unmatched junction bases numbered 13, after V lost 4 bases and J lost 5 bases. CDR3 in amino acids: CASSSPRLLAGADNEQFL. CDR3 coding DNA: TGTGCCAGCAGCTCCCCCCGCCTACTAGCGGGGGCAGACAATGAGCAGTTCCTC.

This clonotype came up many times. This rearrangement joins TRBV9 to TRBJ2-3; 8 bases are a match to TRBD2. The CDR3 sequence is 15 residues long. The J segment lost 7 bases and the V segment lost 3 bases, leaving 10 bases of the junction unmatched. The germline V gene has CDR1 SGDLS and CDR2 YYNGEE. The CDR3 sequence: CASSENSGASHTQYF. The CDR3 coding sequence is TGTGCCAGCAGCGAAAATAGCGGGGCCTCTCATACGCAGTATTTT.

The V call is TRBV5-1, the J call TRBJ2-7, with 8 nucleotides matching TRBD1. Per the germline V gene, CDR1 is SGHRS and CDR2 is YFSETQ. Trimming at V came to 3 bases and at J to 6 bases, leaving 11 bases not matched to a gene. This CDR3 is built from 15 residues. CDR3 bases: TGCGCCAGCAGCTACGTAGACAGGGGCCTATCCGAGCAGTACTTC. Translation gives CASSYVDRGLSEQYF.

The chain links TRBV2 to TRBJ2-5, with D unresolved. V gave up 3 bases and J gave up 5 bases, with 4 bases separating them. Germline-derived CDR1 and CDR2 are SNHLY and FYNNEI. The CDR3 has 11 residues. CDR3 sequence (DNA): TGTGCCAGCAGTGATCTGGAGACCCAGTACTTC. This gives the protein CASSDLETQYF.

The chain recombines TRBV20-1 with TRBJ2-7; 12 bases are shared with TRBD2. V lost 5 bases to trimming and J lost 2 bases; unmatched junction nucleotides: 4. The germline gives CDR1 DFQATT, CDR2 SNEGSKA (reference sequence). The CDR3 sequence is 14 residues long. The CDR3: CSARTSGRTYEQYF. DNA for the CDR3: TGCAGTGCTCGTACTAGCGGGAGGACCTACGAGCAGTACTTC.

This clonotype appeared many times. The rearrangement links TRBV19 to TRBJ1-2; D possibly corresponds to TRBD1 (5 bases). The CDR3 is 15 residues long. Trimming removed 4 bases from V and 7 bases from J, with 19 bases in between. Looked up from germline, CDR1 is LNHDA and CDR2 is SQIVND (reference sequence). The CDR3 loop is CASSTPSGGIGGYTF. The CDR3 coding sequence is TGTGCCAGTAGTACTCCCTCGGGGGGGATCGGTGGCTACACCTTC.

This clonotype was counted many times. This chain connects TRBV11-1 to TRBJ2-1; the D call may be TRBD1 or TRBD2 (5 bases each). CDR3 length equals 14 residues. V was pared by 5 bases and J by 4 bases, with 12 bases between. Germline values: CDR1 SGHAT, CDR2 FQDESV (reference sequence). CDR3 nucleotide sequence: TGTGCCAGCAGCCCAGGGAGCCTTTACAATGAGCAGTTCTTC. Protein product: CASSPGSLYNEQFF.

Only a few counts were recorded for this clonotype. The V gene is TRBV2, the J gene TRBJ2-2; D may be TRBD2 (6 bases). Trimming removed 4 bases at V and 5 bases at J, with 8 bases between. The germline V gene encodes CDR1 SNHLY and CDR2 FYNNEI. The CDR3 is made up of 13 amino acids. The CDR3 coding sequence is TGTGCCAGCAGTGGAGGGAGGACCGGGGAGCTGTTTTTT. It specifies CASSGGRTGELFF.

This clonotype was picked up one time. V and J are TRBV9 and TRBJ2-3; a possible D gene is TRBD1 (6 bases). Trimming stripped 0 bases from V and 0 bases from J, with 14 bases between. This CDR3 is built from 17 residues. Germline V lookup: CDR1 SGDLS, CDR2 YYNGEE. CDR3 loop: CASSVAITGLSTDTQYF. As DNA, the CDR3 is TGTGCCAGCAGCGTAGCCATCACAGGGCTTAGCACAGATACGCAGTATTTT.

Written as DNA, the CDR3 is TGTGCCAGCAGTGGGACAGGGAATTGTTGGGGCTACACCTTC. Amino acids: CASSGTGNCWGYTF. The chain couples TRBV3-1 to TRBJ1-2, with TRBD1 identical over 9 bases. The CDR3 loop spans 14 amino acids. The germline gives CDR1 LGHDT, CDR2 YNNKEL (reference sequence). Trimming at V came to 6 bases and at J to 8 bases, leaving 10 bases not matched to a gene.

This clonotype was observed many times. The rearrangement joins TRBV19 to TRBJ2-5; TRBD1 aligns across 7 bases. V trimming: 2 bases; J trimming: 0 bases; junction bases outside the gene matches: 3. The CDR3 totals 15 residues. Germline V CDR1 and CDR2: LNHDA, SQIVND (reference sequence). Here the CDR3 reads CASSIYGTDQETQYF. The CDR3 DNA is TGTGCCAGTAGTATATATGGGACAGACCAAGAGACCCAGTACTTC.

This clonotype was recorded many times. This chain uses TRBV10-3 with TRBJ2-1; the D is unclear. This CDR3 region has 12 residues. V was clipped by 10 bases and J by 5 bases, with 12 bases between them. Germline V CDR1 and CDR2: ENHRY, SYGVKD. CDR3 sequence: CATALGNNEQFF. CDR3 nucleotides: TGTGCCACCGCTCTGGGGAACAATGAGCAGTTCTTC.

This clonotype was seen many times. This rearrangement joins TRBV2 to TRBJ2-3, with TRBD2 matching over 7 bases. Germline V gene data show CDR1 as SNHLY and CDR2 as FYNNEI. This CDR3 is built from 12 residues. The CDR3 protein is CTVRGLLGPQYF. Here the CDR3 DNA reads TGTACCGTAAGGGGACTACTTGGTCCGCAGTATTTT.

To note about this clonotype: Since a much larger clone is just one base distant, this may be a read error. The chain recombines TRBV7-8 with TRBJ1-2; perhaps TRBD1 as D (6 bases). CDR1 SGHVS and CDR2 FQNEAQ come from the germline V gene. The CDR3 loop spans 13 amino acids. CDR3 DNA sequence: TGTGCCGGCAGCGGGGACATTAACTATGGCTACACCTTC. It yields the protein CAGSGDINYGYTF. The complete variable domain, with remaining parts taken from reference TRBV7-8 and TRBJ1-2, reads GAGVSQSPRYKVAKRGQDVALRCDPISGHVSLFWYQQALGQGPEFLTYFQNEAQLDKSGLPSDRFFAERPEGSVSTLKIQRTQQEDSAVYLCAGSGDINYGYTFGSGTRLTVV.

The table lists this clonotype with a count of one. J is TRBJ2-1 and V is TRBV12-3 or TRBV12-4; possible D gene TRBD1, 8 bases. The ends were cut back, 6 bases at V and 9 bases at J, with 24 bases in the middle. The CDR3 contains 16 residues. The CDR3 is CASRNRAGQGGLEQFF. The DNA for the CDR3 is TGTGCCAGCAGAAATAGGGCCGGACAGGGAGGGCTTGAGCAGTTCTTC.

This clonotype was counted at least ten times. The chain combines TRBV4-1 with TRBJ1-5; 9 nucleotides align to TRBD1. V shed 4 bases and J 4 bases; nucleotides not matched to a gene: 5. Germline V lookup: CDR1 MGHRA, CDR2 YSYEKL. The CDR3 is 15 amino acids. The CDR3 is CASSPAGTGNQPQHF. The CDR3 coding sequence is TGCGCCAGCAGCCCTGCGGGGACAGGGAATCAGCCCCAGCATTTT.

The chain links TRBV29-1 to TRBJ1-2; D may be TRBD1 (6 bases). CDR3 length: 14 amino acids. Germline loops: CDR1 SQVTM, CDR2 ANQGSEA. The V and J ends lost 7 bases and 5 bases respectively, with 20 bases between them. CDR3 protein: CSAQGVGGAYGYTF. The DNA for the CDR3 is TGCAGCGCCCAAGGGGTGGGGGGCGCTTATGGCTACACCTTC.

The chain combines TRBV6-5 with TRBJ1-3; D ambiguous. Germline values: CDR1 MNHEY, CDR2 SVGAGI. This CDR3 comprises 15 residues. The V end was cut by 4 bases, the J end by 6 bases, with 16 bases between. CDR3 amino acids: CASSLTTDPLNTIYF. Here the CDR3 DNA reads TGTGCCAGCAGTTTAACAACGGACCCGTTAAACACCATATATTTT.

V gene TRBV24-1 combines with J gene TRBJ2-2; no firm D call. Germline V CDR1 and CDR2: KGHDR, SFDVKD. The CDR3 runs to 15 residues. With 5 bases removed from V and 0 bases from J, the gap between germline ends came to 9 bases. The CDR3 DNA sequence: TGTGCCACCAGTGCCAGCTTATCGAACACCGGGGAGCTGTTTTTT. The encoded protein is CATSASLSNTGELFF.

This clonotype was recorded a few times. This rearrangement joins TRBV2 to TRBJ1-1, with D possibly being TRBD1 (5 bases). Between the trimmed V and J ends, which lost 6 bases and 0 bases, there was a span of 11 bases. Germline assignment: CDR1 SNHLY and CDR2 FYNNEI. The CDR3 sequence is 14 residues long. The DNA for the CDR3 is TGTGCCAGCAGAGACAGTCCCCTGAACACTGAAGCTTTCTTT. It translates to CASRDSPLNTEAFF.

This clonotype was picked up many times. The chain combines TRBV5-1 with TRBJ2-5; 7 positions match TRBD1. The CDR3 has 15 residues. With 2 bases clipped from V and 1 base from J, the junction kept 5 bases outside the gene matches. Germline V gene data show CDR1 as SGHRS and CDR2 as YFSETQ. The CDR3 is CASSLQTGPQETQYF. DNA for the CDR3: TGCGCCAGCAGCTTACAGACAGGGCCCCAAGAGACCCAGTACTTC. Together with reference TRBV5-1 and TRBJ2-5, the CDR3 gives the full variable domain: KAGVTQTPRYLIKTRGQQVTLSCSPISGHRSVSWYQQTPGQGLQFLFEYFSETQRNKGNFPGRFSGRQFSNSRSEMNVSTLELGDSALYLCASSLQTGPQETQYFGPGTRLLVL.

This clonotype was found a few times. CDR3 sequence: CASSYSLAAGDSPLHF. In DNA, the CDR3 is TGTGCCAGCAGTTACAGTCTGGCGGCAGGAGATTCACCCCTCCACTTT. The gene calls are TRBV6-5 and TRBJ1-6, with D unresolved. The germline gives CDR1 MNHEY, CDR2 SVGAGI. Trimming took 2 bases from V and 8 from J, leaving 16 bases between them. The CDR3 is 16 residues long.

This sequence joins TRBV2 and TRBJ2-7, with 11 bases lining up with TRBD1. This CDR3 spans 15 amino acids. The junction had 9 bases not matched to a gene; V was cut back by 6 bases and J by 5 bases. CDR1 and CDR2 (germline): SNHLY, FYNNEI. The CDR3 coding sequence is TGTGCCAGCAGCTACGGGACAGGGGGGGTGGACGAGCAGTACTTC. Residues: CASSYGTGGVDEQYF. Complete variable domain (other parts from reference TRBV2 and TRBJ2-7): EPEVTQTPSHQVTQMGQEVILRCVPISNHLYFYWYRQILGQKVEFLVSFYNNEISEKSEIFDDQFSVERPDGSNFTLKIRSTKLEDSAMYFCASSYGTGGVDEQYFGPGTRLTVT.